Shown below are 12 T cell receptor beta chains from a single sample sequenced in a study of T cell responses to AZD1222 COVID-19 vaccine listed by TCRdb under 2021. Receptor libraries were prepared by the immunoSEQ multiplex PCR assay. TCRdb mirrors the immuneACCESS table, restricted to in-frame sequences. Some clones are absent from its copies; in checked studies, under half trace to an unresolved V gene, and the reason for the others is unknown. Counted in this sample were 150,000 or so clones; more than 85% of them appeared once. Over 1.1% of the sample is held by the ten biggest clonotypes. The time point tag for this specimen amounts to: baseline before first vaccination. Here the sequenced sample was peripheral blood, taken on day 0 of AZD1222 vaccination. These receptors originate from an adult in good health.

J is TRBJ1-1 and V is TRBV5-1; D is possibly TRBD1 (5 bases). The CDR3 is 17 residues long. V was trimmed by 1 base and J by 4 bases, leaving 20 bases between them. Germline V gene lookup returns CDR1 SGHRS and CDR2 YFSETQ. The CDR3 spells CASSLTQGGLGATEAFF. For the CDR3, the DNA is TGCGCCAGCAGCTTGACGCAGGGCGGCCTAGGGGCCACTGAAGCTTTCTTT.

The V call is TRBV27, the J call TRBJ1-5; 10 bases fit TRBD1. V shed 5 bases and J 7 bases; nucleotides not matched to a gene: 8. CDR3 size: 15 residues. CDR1 is MNHEY, CDR2 SMNVEV, per germline (reference sequence). CDR3 amino acids: CASSRDRGSGQPQHF. The CDR3 region has the DNA TGTGCCAGCAGTCGGGACAGGGGCTCGGGACAGCCCCAGCATTTT.

The gene calls are TRBV7-3 and TRBJ2-7; D not resolved. The germline V and J ends were trimmed by 1 base and 2 bases, with 9 bases remaining between them. Germline CDR1 is SGHTA and CDR2 is FQGTGA. The CDR3 has 14 amino acids. Written as DNA, the CDR3 is TGTGCCAGCAGCTTAAAGTTCGGCCCCTACGAGCAGTACTTC. This encodes CASSLKFGPYEQYF.

The J gene is TRBJ1-5, the V gene TRBV7-2, with D maybe TRBD1 (5 bases). Germline V gene sequence: CDR1 SGHTA, CDR2 FQGNSA. The CDR3 has 14 residues. The V and J ends lost 2 bases and 7 bases respectively, with 12 bases between them. CDR3 sequence: CASSLRTSKQPQHF. Here the CDR3 DNA reads TGTGCCAGCAGCTTAAGGACATCCAAGCAGCCCCAGCATTTT.

J is TRBJ2-1 and V is TRBV4-3, with 12 nucleotides matching TRBD2. Looked up from germline, CDR1 is LGHNA and CDR2 is YSLEER. The V and J ends lost 1 base and 9 bases, in that order; junction bases with no gene match: 4. There are 15 residues in the CDR3. The CDR3 region has the DNA TGCGCCAGCAGCCAAGTCTCTAGCGGGAGGGCTGAGCAGTTCTTC. As protein: CASSQVSSGRAEQFF.

The chain links TRBV10-3 to TRBJ1-1, with a possible D match to TRBD1 (5 bases). This CDR3 comprises 14 residues. The V and J ends lost 0 bases and 3 bases respectively, with 8 bases between them. From germline, CDR1 is ENHRY and CDR2 SYGVKD. The CDR3 region has the DNA TGTGCCATCAGTGAGTCAGGGGACTACACTGAAGCTTTCTTT. Translation: CAISESGDYTEAFF.

The chain joins TRBV19 to TRBJ2-1, with 12 bases aligning to TRBD1. The CDR3 extends over 15 amino acids. Losses at the gene ends were 10 bases for V and 9 bases for J; bases not matched to a gene: 13. The germline V gene encodes CDR1 LNHDA and CDR2 SQIVND (reference sequence). The CDR3 sequence: CATTTTGTGGFEQFF. The CDR3 nucleotides are TGTGCCACCACAACTACCGGGACAGGGGGCTTTGAGCAGTTCTTC.

The V call is TRBV6-6, the J call TRBJ1-2; D is perhaps TRBD1 (5 bases). The CDR3 spans 13 residues. V lost 2 bases and J 6 bases, leaving 10 bases between the germline ends. From germline, CDR1 is MNHNY and CDR2 SVGAGI (reference sequence). The CDR3 loop reads CASSYGGGNGYTF. As DNA, the CDR3 is TGTGCCAGCAGTTACGGTGGGGGGAATGGCTACACCTTC.

This rearrangement joins TRBV9 to TRBJ1-4; D remains ambiguous. Germline V CDR1 and CDR2: SGDLS, YYNGEE. V dropped 4 bases and J dropped 5 bases, with 6 bases sitting between them. The CDR3 runs 12 residues. The CDR3 here is CASSKDNEKLFF. In DNA, the CDR3 is TGTGCCAGCAGCAAAGACAATGAAAAACTGTTTTTT.

The chain has TRBV11-2 and TRBJ2-7; a weak D match, TRBD1 (6 bases). This CDR3 has 16 residues. The V end lost 5 bases, the J end lost 2 bases, and 19 bases lay between the germline ends. From germline, CDR1 is SGHAT and CDR2 FQNNGV. The CDR3 sequence is CASSRQQKDRTYEQYF. The CDR3 DNA reads as TGTGCCAGCAGCCGCCAACAAAAGGACAGAACCTACGAGCAGTACTTC.

The chain couples TRBV7-2 to TRBJ2-1, with D possibly being TRBD1 (6 bases). With 0 bases removed from V and 6 bases from J, the gap between germline ends came to 12 bases. This CDR3 comprises 15 residues. Germline loops: CDR1 SGHTA, CDR2 FQGNSA. CDR3 sequence reads: CASSLAGQSANEQFF. The CDR3 DNA follows: TGTGCCAGCAGCTTAGCCGGACAGAGCGCCAATGAGCAGTTCTTC.

The J gene is TRBJ1-4, the V gene TRBV5-1, with TRBD1 matching 7 bases. V dropped 4 bases and J dropped 5; count of bases not matched to a gene: 8. CDR1 is SGHRS, CDR2 YFSETQ, per germline. This CDR3 spans 15 amino acids. CDR3 nucleotide sequence: TGCGCCAGCAGCCGGTCCCAGGGGGACAATGAAAAACTGTTTTTT. Translated: CASSRSQGDNEKLFF. The complete variable domain, with remaining parts taken from reference TRBV5-1 and TRBJ1-4, reads KAGVTQTPRYLIKTRGQQVTLSCSPISGHRSVSWYQQTPGQGLQFLFEYFSETQRNKGNFPGRFSGRQFSNSRSEMNVSTLELGDSALYLCASSRSQGDNEKLFFGSGTQLSVL.